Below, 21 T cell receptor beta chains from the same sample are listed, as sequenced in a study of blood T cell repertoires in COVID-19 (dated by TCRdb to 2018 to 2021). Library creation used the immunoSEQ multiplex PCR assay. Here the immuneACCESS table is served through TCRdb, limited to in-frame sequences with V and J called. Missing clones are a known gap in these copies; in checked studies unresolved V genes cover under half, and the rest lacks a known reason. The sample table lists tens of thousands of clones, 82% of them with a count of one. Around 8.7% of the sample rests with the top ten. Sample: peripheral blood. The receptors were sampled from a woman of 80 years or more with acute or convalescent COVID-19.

The CDR3 loop is CASGTGTGGEETQYF. CDR3 sequence (DNA): TGCGCCAGCGGTACCGGGACAGGGGGCGAAGAGACCCAGTACTTC. The chain is built from TRBV5-1 and TRBJ2-5; 12 nucleotides line up with TRBD1. Germline CDR1 SGHRS, CDR2 YFSETQ. The CDR3 is 15 amino acids. The V gene end was trimmed by 7 bases and the J gene end by 3 bases; junction bases not matched to a gene: 7.

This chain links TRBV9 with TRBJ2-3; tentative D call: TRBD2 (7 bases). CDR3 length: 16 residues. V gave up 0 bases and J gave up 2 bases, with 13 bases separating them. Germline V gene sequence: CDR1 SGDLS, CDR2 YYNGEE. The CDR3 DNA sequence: TGTGCCAGCAGCGTAGAAGGGGGGACTATCACAGATACGCAGTATTTT. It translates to CASSVEGGTITDTQYF. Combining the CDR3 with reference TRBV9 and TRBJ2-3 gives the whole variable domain DSGVTQTPKHLITATGQRVTLRCSPRSGDLSVYWYQQSLDQGLQFLIQYYNGEERAKGNILERFSAQQFPDLHSELNLSSLELGDSALYFCASSVEGGTITDTQYFGPGTRLTVL.

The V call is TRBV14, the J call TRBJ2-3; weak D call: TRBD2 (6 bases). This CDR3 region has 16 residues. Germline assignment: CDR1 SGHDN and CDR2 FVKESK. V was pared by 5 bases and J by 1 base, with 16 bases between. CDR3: CASSTSEGVRTDTQYF. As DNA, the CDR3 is TGTGCCAGCAGCACCTCGGAGGGTGTGCGCACAGATACGCAGTATTTT.

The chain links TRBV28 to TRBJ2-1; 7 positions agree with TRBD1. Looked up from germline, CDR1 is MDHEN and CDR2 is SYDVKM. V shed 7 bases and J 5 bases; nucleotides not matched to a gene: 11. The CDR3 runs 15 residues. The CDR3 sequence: CASIETGRRNNEQFF. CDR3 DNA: TGTGCCAGCATCGAGACAGGGCGAAGAAACAATGAGCAGTTCTTC. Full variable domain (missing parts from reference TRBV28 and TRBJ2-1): DVKVTQSSRYLVKRTGEKVFLECVQDMDHENMFWYRQDPGLGLRLIYFSYDVKMKEKGDIPEGYSVSREKKERFSLILESASTNQTSMYLCASIETGRRNNEQFFGPGTRLTVL.

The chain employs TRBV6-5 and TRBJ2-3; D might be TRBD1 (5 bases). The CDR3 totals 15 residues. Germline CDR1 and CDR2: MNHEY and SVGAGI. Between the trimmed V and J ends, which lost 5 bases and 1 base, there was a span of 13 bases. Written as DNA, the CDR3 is TGTGCCAGCAGTACGGACAATGTCGGCACAGATACGCAGTATTTT. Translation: CASSTDNVGTDTQYF.

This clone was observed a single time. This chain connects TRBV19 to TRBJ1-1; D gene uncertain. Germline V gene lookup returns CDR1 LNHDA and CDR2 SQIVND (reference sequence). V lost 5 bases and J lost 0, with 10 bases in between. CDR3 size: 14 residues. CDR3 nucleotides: TGTGCCAGTAGTGTTAGTACAGTGAACACTGAAGCTTTCTTT. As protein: CASSVSTVNTEAFF.

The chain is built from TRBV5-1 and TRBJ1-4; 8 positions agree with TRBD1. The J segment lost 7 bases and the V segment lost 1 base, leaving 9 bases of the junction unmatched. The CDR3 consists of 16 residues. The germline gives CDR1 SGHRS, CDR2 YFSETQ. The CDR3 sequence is CASSLSPGQVAEKLFF. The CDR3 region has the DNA TGCGCCAGCAGCTTGTCCCCGGGACAGGTGGCTGAAAAACTGTTTTTT.

CDR3 amino acids: CSVEPSGSTDTQYF. In DNA form, the CDR3 reads TGCAGCGTTGAGCCTAGCGGGAGCACAGATACGCAGTATTTT. This chain links TRBV29-1 with TRBJ2-3, with TRBD2 identical over 8 bases. The CDR3 runs to 14 residues. V was clipped by 3 bases and J by 0 bases; unmatched bases: 2. Germline V gene lookup returns CDR1 SQVTM and CDR2 ANQGSEA.

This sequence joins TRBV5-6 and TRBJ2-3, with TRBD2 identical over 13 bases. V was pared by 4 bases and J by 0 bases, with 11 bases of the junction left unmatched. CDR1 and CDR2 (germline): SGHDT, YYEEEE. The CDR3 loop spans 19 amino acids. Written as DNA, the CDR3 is TGTGCCAGCAGCGCAGCCGGGACTAGCGGGATAGCTAGCACAGATACGCAGTATTTT. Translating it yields CASSAAGTSGIASTDTQYF.

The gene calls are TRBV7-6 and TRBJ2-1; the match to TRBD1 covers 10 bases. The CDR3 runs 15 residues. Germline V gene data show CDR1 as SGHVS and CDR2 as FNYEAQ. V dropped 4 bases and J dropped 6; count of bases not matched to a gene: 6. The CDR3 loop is CASSSDRGGSNEQFF. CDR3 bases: TGTGCCAGCAGCTCGGACAGGGGGGGGTCCAATGAGCAGTTCTTC.

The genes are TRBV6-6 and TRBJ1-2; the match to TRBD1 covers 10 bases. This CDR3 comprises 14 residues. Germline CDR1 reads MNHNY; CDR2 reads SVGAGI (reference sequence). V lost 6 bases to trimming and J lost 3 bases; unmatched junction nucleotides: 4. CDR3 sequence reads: CASRLGQGDYGYTF. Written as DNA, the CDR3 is TGTGCCAGCAGACTAGGACAGGGGGACTATGGCTACACCTTC.

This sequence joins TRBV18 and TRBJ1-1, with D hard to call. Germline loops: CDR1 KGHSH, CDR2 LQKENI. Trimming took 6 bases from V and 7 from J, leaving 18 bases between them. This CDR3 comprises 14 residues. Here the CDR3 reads CASSSRTGSFEAFF. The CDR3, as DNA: TGTGCCAGCTCCTCTCGGACGGGAAGCTTTGAAGCTTTCTTT.

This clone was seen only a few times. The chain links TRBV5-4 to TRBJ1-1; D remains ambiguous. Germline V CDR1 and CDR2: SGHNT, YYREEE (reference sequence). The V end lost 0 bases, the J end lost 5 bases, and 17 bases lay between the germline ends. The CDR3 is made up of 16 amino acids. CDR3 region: CASSLAPDRRGTEAFF. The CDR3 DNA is TGTGCCAGCAGCTTGGCCCCGGACCGCCGAGGGACTGAAGCTTTCTTT.

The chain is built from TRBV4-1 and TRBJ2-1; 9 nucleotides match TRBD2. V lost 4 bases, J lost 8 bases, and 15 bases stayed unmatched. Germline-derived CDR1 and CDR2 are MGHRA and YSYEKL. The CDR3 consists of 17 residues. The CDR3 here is CASSPNPGGRAGDEQFF. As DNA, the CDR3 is TGCGCCAGCAGCCCAAACCCCGGCGGGAGGGCTGGGGATGAGCAGTTCTTC.

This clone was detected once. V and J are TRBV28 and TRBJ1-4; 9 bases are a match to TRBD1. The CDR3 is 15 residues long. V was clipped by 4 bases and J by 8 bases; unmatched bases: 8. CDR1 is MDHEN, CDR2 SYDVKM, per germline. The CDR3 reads CASSSDRGVKEKLFF. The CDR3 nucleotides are TGTGCCAGCAGTTCAGACAGGGGGGTGAAGGAAAAACTGTTTTTT.

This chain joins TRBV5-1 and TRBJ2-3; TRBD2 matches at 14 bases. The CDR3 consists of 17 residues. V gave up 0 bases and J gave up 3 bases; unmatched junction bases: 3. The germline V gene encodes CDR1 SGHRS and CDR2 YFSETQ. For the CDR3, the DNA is TGCGCCAGCAGCTTGGGACTAGCGGGAGGGCCAACAGATACGCAGTATTTT. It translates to CASSLGLAGGPTDTQYF.

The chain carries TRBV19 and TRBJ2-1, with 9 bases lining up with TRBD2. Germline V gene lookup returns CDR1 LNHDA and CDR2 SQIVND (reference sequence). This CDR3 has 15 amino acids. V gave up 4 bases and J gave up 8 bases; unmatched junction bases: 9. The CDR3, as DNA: TGTGCCAGTAGTAATGCGGGAGGGGGGTTGGATGAGCAGTTCTTC. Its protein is CASSNAGGGLDEQFF.

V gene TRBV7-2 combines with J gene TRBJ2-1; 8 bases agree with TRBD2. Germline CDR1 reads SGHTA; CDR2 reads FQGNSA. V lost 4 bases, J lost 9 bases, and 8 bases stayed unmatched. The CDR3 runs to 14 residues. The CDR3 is CASSSPGGGSEQFF. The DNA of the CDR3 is TGTGCCAGCAGCTCACCCGGGGGGGGCAGTGAGCAGTTCTTC.

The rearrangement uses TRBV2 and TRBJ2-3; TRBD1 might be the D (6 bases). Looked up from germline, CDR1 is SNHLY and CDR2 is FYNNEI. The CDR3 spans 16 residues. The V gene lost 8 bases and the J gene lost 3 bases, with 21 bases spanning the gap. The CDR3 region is CASSREGRGRTDTQYF. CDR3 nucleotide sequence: TGTGCCAGCTCCCGAGAGGGCAGGGGAAGGACAGATACGCAGTATTTT.

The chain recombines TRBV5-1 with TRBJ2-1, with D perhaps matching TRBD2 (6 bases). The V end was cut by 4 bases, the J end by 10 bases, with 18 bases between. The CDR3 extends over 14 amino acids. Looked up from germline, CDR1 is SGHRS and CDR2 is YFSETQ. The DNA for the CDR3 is TGCGCCAGCAGCGGGGGGACCGGGTCGCGGGAGCAGTTCTTC. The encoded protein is CASSGGTGSREQFF.

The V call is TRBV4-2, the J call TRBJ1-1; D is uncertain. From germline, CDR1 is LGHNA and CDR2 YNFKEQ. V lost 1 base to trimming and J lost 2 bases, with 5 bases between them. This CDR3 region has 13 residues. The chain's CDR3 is CASSQAGNTEAFF. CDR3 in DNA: TGTGCCAGCAGCCAAGCAGGAAACACTGAAGCTTTCTTT.